The 2 T cell receptor beta chains below all came from one sample that was sequenced in a study of CD4 and CD8 cells across lung adenocarcinoma regions. TCRdb analysed the PCR reads with MiXCR anew, one entry per CDR3 protein. The sample shows tens of thousands of distinct CDR3 sequences, 45% to 50% of them seen only once. The sequencing input was CD8+ T cells from the center of a lung tumor. All receptors derive from a male donor with lung adenocarcinoma. The CD4 and CD8 labels of this study may be unreliable.

This clonotype turned up a few times. The chain is built from TRBV20-1 and TRBJ2-1; weak D call: TRBD2 (5 bases). This CDR3 spans 17 amino acids. CDR1 and CDR2 (germline): DFQATT, SNEGSKA (reference sequence). V was shortened by 8 bases and J by 0 bases, with 23 bases between the two germline ends. CDR3 protein: CSCLRDRRESSYNEQFF. The CDR3 DNA reads TGCAGTTGTTTAAGAGACCGACGGGAAAGCTCCTACAATGAGCAGTTCTTC.

As to this clonotype: At one of its ends the junction is not consistent with the germline gene, which may arise from a read error. The gene calls are TRBV6-1 and TRBJ2-5, with D perhaps given as TRBD1 or TRBD2 (5 bases each). Germline assignment: CDR1 MNHNS and CDR2 SASEGT. The CDR3 has 16 residues. The DNA for the CDR3 is TGTGCCAGCAGGGGAGCCGGGGCCGGGGATCAGGAGACCCAGTATTTC. Protein product: CASRGAGAGDQETQYF.